This is a list of T cell receptor beta chains from one sample in a study of tumor-infiltrating lymphocytes in primary liver carcinoma. TCRdb re-derived calls from the multiplex PCR reads in MiXCR, one entry per CDR3 protein. Of roughly 120,000 distinct CDR3 sequences in the sample, 64% were seen once. The sequencing sample was made of liver tumor tissue from sampling region 3. These receptors were obtained from a woman in her fifties or sixties with primary liver carcinoma and hepatitis B virus infection. Both conserved end residues are part of each CDR3. The D gene is left open where the match is weak. Where a row states a size, it is once, few, many or the class of an expanded clone; other rows omit it.

v_gene	d_gene	j_gene	abundance	CDR3nt	CDR3aa
TRBV28	TRBD1	TRBJ1-5	once	TGTACCAGCAGTGCCCCGGGACAGGGCTTGGTGCCCCAGCATTTT	CTSSAPGQGLVPQHF
TRBV11-3	-	TRBJ2-7	-	TGTGCCAGCAGCCCAAACCCGGAAGCGGCCTACGTGCAGTACTTC	CASSPNPEAAYVQYF
TRBV12-5	-	TRBJ2-1	-	TGTGCTAGTGGTTTGATTCTAGGCTCTGTGCAGTTCTTC	CASGLILGSVQFF
TRBV29-1	TRBD2	TRBJ2-3	-	TGCAGCCTGGGAGGCGGGAGTGGCGAAGATACACAGTATTTT	CSLGGGSGEDTQYF
TRBV28	TRBD1	TRBJ1-2	-	TGTGCCAGCAGTTTCCCCGTCGGCAGGGGGACCCTCACTAACTATGGCTACACCTTC	CASSFPVGRGTLTNYGYTF
TRBV12-3/TRBV12-4	TRBD1	TRBJ1-4	-	TGTGTCAGTAGCCCGGGACAGGGTACTAATGAAAAACTGTTTTTT	CVSSPGQGTNEKLFF
TRBV5-6	-	TRBJ2-1	-	TGTGCCATCGGCTTGTTAGTTTACGTGAGGGGTAATGAGCAGTTCTTC	CAIGLLVYVRGNEQFF
TRBV11-3	-	TRBJ2-7	-	TGTGCCAGCAGCTTAGGGACAGAGGGCCCCCTCGAGCAATACTTC	CASSLGTEGPLEQYF
TRBV30	TRBD2	TRBJ2-1	-	TGTGCCTGGAGTGATTGGCTAGCGGGAGTAAACAATGAGCAGTTCTTC	CAWSDWLAGVNNEQFF
TRBV11-2	TRBD2	TRBJ2-1	once	TGTGCCGTCAGCACGGGACTTCGGGAGGTCTTC	CAVSTGLREVF
TRBV11-3	TRBD2	TRBJ2-4	-	TGTGCCAGCGGCCCGGCCCGACTAGCGGGAGGGTGGGAAAACATTCAGTGCTTC	CASGPARLAGGWENIQCF
TRBV6-1	-	TRBJ2-7	many	TGTGCCAGCAGAGGGTCCCCCGACGAGCAGTACTTC	CASRGSPDEQYF
TRBV29-1	TRBD2	TRBJ2-2	-	TGCAGCATTAGTTTAGCGGGAAGGAGCACCGGGGAGCTGTTTTTT	CSISLAGRSTGELFF
TRBV5-1	TRBD2	TRBJ2-5	-	TGCGCCAGCAGCTTTACCGGGACTAGCGGGACGGGCCAAGAGACCCAGTACTTC	CASSFTGTSGTGQETQYF
TRBV28	-	TRBJ2-2	-	TGTGCCACCCGGGACTCCTTTAGGGGCGGGGAGCTGTTTTTT	CATRDSFRGGELFF
TRBV7-8	TRBD1	TRBJ2-2	-	TGTGCCAGCAGACCCCGTCAGACAGGGAGAACCGGGGAGCTGTTTTTT	CASRPRQTGRTGELFF
TRBV2	-	TRBJ1-5	-	TGTGCCAGCAGGCGACGGGCCGCCCAGCCCCAGCATTTT	CASRRRAAQPQHF
TRBV12-3/TRBV12-4	TRBD2	TRBJ2-3	many	TGTGCCAGCAGCCGCGGACTAGCGGGACTGGTGGAAACAGATACGCAGTATTTT	CASSRGLAGLVETDTQYF
TRBV6-5	TRBD2	TRBJ2-3	-	TGTGCCAGCAGCCGACTAGCGTCGAGTGGGGGCACAGATATGCAGTATTTT	CASSRLASSGGTDMQYF
TRBV28	-	TRBJ2-3	-	TGTGTCAGCAGTCTTCAGGGTCCAGATACGCACTATTTT	CVSSLQGPDTHYF
TRBV11-2	-	TRBJ2-1	-	TGTGCCAGCAGCCCCGGCGGCGCGGGCCGGTACAATGAGCGGTTATTC	CASSPGGAGRYNERLF
TRBV10-3	-	TRBJ2-2	few	TGTGCCATCAGTGGAGCGGAAACGAACACCGGGGAGCTTTTTTTT	CAISGAETNTGELFF
TRBV28	TRBD1	TRBJ2-2	-	TGTGCCACAAAACAGGGGGTGGGAACCGGGGAGCTGTTTTTT	CATKQGVGTGELFF
TRBV4-1	-	TRBJ2-1	many	TGCGCCAGCAGCCAAGAGGAGCGGGAGCAGTTCTTC	CASSQEEREQFF
TRBV20-1	-	TRBJ2-4	once	TGCAGTGCTAGCGAGCTGGAAAACATTCAGTACTTC	CSASELENIQYF
TRBV11-1	TRBD2	TRBJ2-1	once	TGTGCCAGCAGCTTATCTCGTGCAGGGCTGGCTAGCGGGAGGAAGGGTGAGCAGTTCTTC	CASSLSRAGLASGRKGEQFF
TRBV28	-	TRBJ1-5	few	TGTGCCAGCAGTTTCGCACAGGGTCCCCAGCATTTT	CASSFAQGPQHF
TRBV6-6	-	TRBJ2-1	-	TGTTCCAGTATAGGATCATACTTCAATGAGCAGTTCTTC	CSSIGSYFNEQFF
TRBV29-1	TRBD2	TRBJ2-3	-	TGTAGCGTCCAACGGCTAGCGGGAGAAGATACGCACTATTTT	CSVQRLAGEDTHYF
TRBV11-2	-	TRBJ2-2	-	TGTCCCAGCAGCATATACGTGGGAGAAAACCCCGGGGAGCTGTTTTTT	CPSSIYVGENPGELFF
TRBV5-1	-	TRBJ1-6	few	TGCGCCAGCTGTGAAGGAGGTTCGCATTCACCCCTCCACTTT	CASCEGGSHSPLHF
TRBV28	TRBD1	TRBJ2-2	-	TGTGCCAACAAGGGGGCCGGTACCGGGGAGCTGTTTTTT	CANKGAGTGELFF
TRBV6-5	-	TRBJ2-2	many	TGTGCCAGCAGTTACACATTCCAGGGGAGTAACACCGGGGAGCTGTTTTTT	CASSYTFQGSNTGELFF
TRBV24-1	TRBD1	TRBJ2-3	few	TGTGCCACCAGTGATTCCCCAGGGGGCTGGAGCACAGATACGCAGTATTTT	CATSDSPGGWSTDTQYF
TRBV28	TRBD2	TRBJ2-1	few	TGTGCCAGCAGTCTTAGCGGGAGAGGTGAGCAGTTCTTC	CASSLSGRGEQFF
TRBV7-8	TRBD1	TRBJ2-7	many	TGTGCCAGCAGCCCAAGAGGGGGCCAATACTACGAGCAGTACTTC	CASSPRGGQYYEQYF
TRBV11-3	TRBD1	TRBJ2-1	-	TGTGCCAGTAGCTTAGATTTTTTTTACAGGGGAAGATCCTACAGTGAGCAGTTCTTC	CASSLDFFYRGRSYSEQFF